The following is a T cell receptor beta chain sequence with its context. The antigen is undetermined. Germline lookup yields CDR1 SEHNR and CDR2 FQNEAQ (reference sequence). CDR3 length equals 14 residues. V gave up 5 bases and J gave up 2 bases, with 13 bases separating them. This specimen comes from a study of identical twins. Broader study findings: Twin pairs' shared out-of-frame alpha sequences were enriched in low generation probability.

Using its own MiXCR run on the 5' RACE reads, TCRdb lists one record per CDR3 protein. The data show under 350,000 distinct CDR3 sequences, less than 9.5% seen once. These data also featured in a second study, about yellow fever vaccine responses in identical twins.

V usage is TRBV7-9 and J usage is TRBJ2-7; no definite D call. This TCR was sampled from a young woman in good health. The sample taken for sequencing was CD8+ T cells sorted from blood. CDR3 DNA: TGTGCCAGCAGCCCACCGTCAGACACCTACGAGCAGTACTTC. Encoded protein: CASSPPSDTYEQYF.